Shown below are 3 T cell receptor beta chains from a single sample sequenced in a study of blood T cell repertoires in COVID-19. Here immunoSEQ multiplex PCR was the method, and the copy in TCRdb shows in-frame clones only, minus some. The table includes 14,000 or so clones, 90% detected once. Sequenced: peripheral blood. These receptors came from a human donor in a cohort sampled during active COVID-19.

This chain connects TRBV3-1 (or the pseudogene TRBV3-2) to TRBJ2-7; D gene uncertain. CDR1 is LGHDT, CDR2 YNNKEL, per germline (reference sequence). Deletions cut 4 bases from V and 1 base from J, with 8 bases between. The CDR3 runs to 13 residues. The CDR3 nucleotides are TGTGCCAGCAGCCTTCTGTCGTCCTACGAGCAGTACTTC. Protein product: CASSLLSSYEQYF.

J is TRBJ2-7 and V is TRBV10-3; 7 bases agree with TRBD2. This CDR3 spans 15 amino acids. The V segment lost 3 bases and the J segment 0 bases; nucleotides outside the gene matches: 5. Germline CDR1 and CDR2: ENHRY and SYGVKD. DNA of the CDR3: TGTGCCATCAGTGAAAGAGGCGGGAGCTCCTACGAGCAGTACTTC. Its protein is CAISERGGSSYEQYF.

The J gene is TRBJ1-4, the V gene TRBV5-1, with D uncertain. CDR1 is SGHRS and CDR2 is YFSETQ in the germline V gene. V lost 3 bases and J 7 bases, leaving 16 bases between the germline ends. CDR3 length: 15 residues. CDR3 in amino acids: CASSWSGSLGEKLFF. CDR3 DNA: TGCGCCAGCAGCTGGTCCGGGTCCCTGGGTGAAAAACTGTTTTTT. Full variable domain (remainder filled in from reference TRBV5-1 and TRBJ1-4): KAGVTQTPRYLIKTRGQQVTLSCSPISGHRSVSWYQQTPGQGLQFLFEYFSETQRNKGNFPGRFSGRQFSNSRSEMNVSTLELGDSALYLCASSWSGSLGEKLFFGSGTQLSVL.